The entry below describes one T cell receptor beta chain. Its antigen is still unknown. Germline CDR1 reads MNHEY; CDR2 reads SMNVEV (reference sequence). The CDR3 sequence is 16 residues long. V lost 5 bases and J lost 2, with 18 bases in between. Some clones are missing from TCRdb's copy, which holds only in-frame ones; the method was immunoSEQ multiplex PCR. The data show approximately 320,000 clones, roughly 70% seen once. These data come from a study of shared clonotypes between healthy human individuals. About the study: The study used three CD4 naive, three CD4 memory, two CD8 naive and one CD8 memory plate per donor. Whole-study findings and limits: Since donors were few, the genetic and exposure-history diversity represented was limited. Sequencing of the sorted subsets was shown by rarefaction to be incomplete despite large depth. In four donors, roughly 5.2% of naive CD4 clonotypes appeared in common.

Sequences were obtained from memory CD4+ T cells sorted from blood. Documented subset: CD45RA-negative fraction. This sequence joins TRBV27 and TRBJ1-1; no clear D gene. The clonotype originates from a man aged 30 to 45 in good health. The CDR3 protein is CASSRWTEVTNTEAFF. The CDR3 DNA sequence: TGTGCCAGCAGTCGGTGGACCGAGGTCACCAACACTGAAGCTTTCTTT.